This T cell receptor beta chain comes out of a study of T-cell memory formation after mild COVID-19. Overall study context: The two donors had largely donor-specific TCR clusters.

Study-level results: Confirmation was lacking for SARS-CoV-2 specificity of second-wave clones that peaked on day 37.

5'RACE primed from the constant segment yielded TCR alpha and TCR beta cDNA libraries bearing sample barcodes and UMIs. TCRdb redid the calling of the 5' RACE reads with MiXCR, one entry per CDR3 protein. Found here are approximately 240,000 distinct CDR3 sequences, over 15% of them singletons; the top ten hold around 3.7%. Notes on this clonotype: Its antigen is currently unknown.

The CDR3 covers 13 residues. Germline V gene data show CDR1 as SGHTA and CDR2 as FQGNSA. The V end was cut by 5 bases, the J end by 9 bases, with 14 bases between. The TCR was taken from a young man who had mild COVID-19 (a few samples of this study predate the infection). Cell type and time point are not known. The V gene is TRBV7-2, the J gene TRBJ2-1, with unresolved D. The sequenced sample consisted of PBMCs or a T cell subset sorted from them (not recorded which). The CDR3 spells CASSLRLAGEQFF. The DNA for the CDR3 is TGTGCCAGCAGCCTTAGATTAGCTGGTGAGCAGTTCTTC.